The 18 T cell receptor beta chains presented below share a single source sample, sequenced in a study of T-cell memory formation after mild COVID-19. MiXCR, run by TCRdb on the 5' RACE reads, gives a single entry per CDR3 protein. The sample records 150,000 to 200,000 distinct CDR3 sequences, 11% being singletons. Sequenced sample: PBMCs or a T cell subset sorted from them (not recorded which). Every receptor here comes from a man aged 18 to 30 who had mild COVID-19 (a few samples of this study predate the infection). Cell type and time point are not known.

The rearrangement uses TRBV30 and TRBJ2-5; the match to TRBD1 covers 9 bases. The CDR3 has 14 amino acids. CDR1 and CDR2 from the germline V gene are GTSNPN and SVGIG (reference sequence). The V segment lost 1 base and the J segment 4 bases; nucleotides outside the gene matches: 4. CDR3 amino acids: CAWSAGQGLETQYF. CDR3 DNA sequence: TGTGCCTGGAGTGCGGGACAGGGTTTAGAGACCCAGTACTTC.

This clonotype was counted a few times. The CDR3 nucleotides are TGTGCCAGCAGTGAACCCGGGTCCTCCTACGAGCAGTACTTC. This gives the protein CASSEPGSSYEQYF. The chain joins TRBV6-2 or TRBV6-3 to TRBJ2-7; no clear D. Per germline, CDR1 MNHEY and CDR2 SVGEGT. The germline V and J ends were trimmed by 5 bases and 0 bases, with 11 bases remaining between them. The CDR3 has 14 residues.

This clonotype showed up just a few times. V and J are TRBV6-5 and TRBJ2-7; the D gene is possibly TRBD1 (5 bases). This CDR3 has 14 amino acids. Trimming took 6 bases from V and 0 from J, leaving 12 bases between them. Looked up from germline, CDR1 is MNHEY and CDR2 is SVGAGI. The CDR3 nucleotides are TGTGCCAGCAGGCCGCAGGGCAGCTCCTACGAGCAGTACTTC. Its translation: CASRPQGSSYEQYF.

This clonotype occurred a few times. The chain has TRBV15 and TRBJ1-1; D remains unclear. Germline V gene data show CDR1 as LNHNV and CDR2 as YYDKDF (reference sequence). The CDR3 totals 14 residues. The ends were cut back, 0 bases at V and 0 bases at J, with 5 bases in the middle. CDR3 in amino acids: CATSRDVLNTEAFF. The CDR3 bases are TGTGCCACCAGCAGAGATGTCCTGAACACTGAAGCTTTCTTT.

This clonotype came up a few times. The V gene is TRBV11-2, the J gene TRBJ2-1; 8 bases align to TRBD1. Trimming took 3 bases from V and 10 from J; bases not matched to a gene: 8. CDR3 size: 14 residues. The germline V gene encodes CDR1 SGHAT and CDR2 FQNNGV. The CDR3 sequence is CASSLSTGVQEQFF. The DNA for the CDR3 is TGTGCCAGCAGCTTGTCGACAGGGGTACAAGAGCAGTTCTTC.

V is TRBV30 and J is TRBJ1-2; tentative D call: TRBD1 (5 bases). The CDR3 length is 15 residues. Trimming removed 4 bases from V and 4 bases from J, with 19 bases in between. CDR1 is GTSNPN and CDR2 is SVGIG in the germline V gene (reference sequence). The CDR3 protein is CAWTPGGRPSYGYTF. The CDR3 region has the DNA TGTGCCTGGACCCCGGGGGGTCGACCCTCCTATGGCTACACCTTC.

The chain joins TRBV10-2 to TRBJ1-4; a weak D match, TRBD1 (5 bases). Trimming took off 6 bases at V and 7 bases at J, with 18 bases between the two ends. The CDR3 totals 15 residues. CDR1 is WSHSY and CDR2 is SAAADI in the germline V gene. DNA of the CDR3: TGCGCCAGCAGCAGGGACCTTCGCGGCGGTGAAAAACTGTTTTTT. It codes for CASSRDLRGGEKLFF.

At least ten counts were recorded for this clonotype. V usage is TRBV12-3 or TRBV12-4 and J usage is TRBJ1-3; D possibly corresponds to TRBD1 (5 bases). The CDR3 has 14 residues. Trimming pared 5 bases from V and 1 base from J, leaving 9 bases between. The CDR3 loop reads CASSQRGSGNTIYF. The CDR3 nucleotides are TGTGCCAGCAGTCAGAGGGGTTCTGGAAACACCATATATTTT.

This clonotype turned up a few times. The CDR3 DNA sequence: TGTGCCAGCAGCGTAGAGAGTAGCAATCAGCCCCAGCATTTT. It codes for CASSVESSNQPQHF. V usage is TRBV9 and J usage is TRBJ1-5; D is unresolved. There are 14 residues in the CDR3. Per germline, CDR1 SGDLS and CDR2 YYNGEE. The V and J ends lost 0 bases and 0 bases respectively, with 4 bases between them. The full variable domain, its missing parts supplied by reference TRBV9 and TRBJ1-5, is DSGVTQTPKHLITATGQRVTLRCSPRSGDLSVYWYQQSLDQGLQFLIQYYNGEERAKGNILERFSAQQFPDLHSELNLSSLELGDSALYFCASSVESSNQPQHFGDGTRLSIL.

The table lists this clonotype with many counts. The chain joins TRBV11-2 to TRBJ2-7, with D maybe TRBD2 (6 bases). Germline assignment: CDR1 SGHAT and CDR2 FQNNGV. Trimming shortened V by 1 base and J by 0 bases, and 13 bases separated the two germline ends. The CDR3 covers 16 residues. CDR3 amino acids: CASSLGEDAYSYEQYF. In nucleotides, the CDR3 is TGTGCCAGCAGCTTAGGGGAGGACGCATACTCCTACGAGCAGTACTTC.

This clonotype has only a few counts. This chain connects TRBV4-3 to TRBJ1-1; D gene uncertain. CDR3 length: 15 amino acids. The V gene lost 0 bases and the J gene lost 1 base, with 9 bases spanning the gap. CDR1 LGHNA and CDR2 YSLEER come from the germline V gene. The CDR3 DNA reads as TGCGCCAGCAGCCAAGATACCTCATGGAACACTGAAGCTTTCTTT. Translation gives CASSQDTSWNTEAFF.

This clonotype was recorded many times. This chain connects TRBV29-1 to TRBJ2-5; D is possibly TRBD2 (6 bases). The V end was cut by 4 bases, the J end by 0 bases, with 9 bases between. The length of the CDR3 is 13 residues. Germline CDR1 is SQVTM and CDR2 is ANQGSEA. As DNA, the CDR3 is TGCAGCGTTGTGGGGACTCACCAAGAGACCCAGTACTTC. Protein: CSVVGTHQETQYF.

The CDR3 region has the DNA TGTGCCAGCACTACCTCCCCTAGCGGGGGGGTCCGAGGGCAGTATTTT. Its protein is CASTTSPSGGVRGQYF. The chain employs TRBV28 and TRBJ2-3; 12 bases match TRBD2. The CDR3 is 16 residues long. The germline V gene has CDR1 MDHEN and CDR2 SYDVKM. Trimming took 7 bases from V and 11 from J; bases not matched to a gene: 16.

This clonotype occurred a few times. This chain links TRBV12-3 or TRBV12-4 with TRBJ2-1; D assignment may be TRBD1 or TRBD2 (6 bases each). Trimming removed 5 bases from V and 5 bases from J, with 13 bases in between. CDR3 size: 14 residues. The CDR3 DNA sequence: TGTGCCAGCAGTATCGGCCGGGGGCACAATGAGCAGTTCTTC. Its translation: CASSIGRGHNEQFF.

This clonotype appeared a few times. The J gene is TRBJ1-5, the V gene TRBV14; D might be TRBD1 (5 bases). Trimming left V 3 bases short and J 6 bases short, with 12 bases between. The CDR3 is made up of 14 amino acids. CDR1 is SGHDN and CDR2 is FVKESK in the germline V gene. The CDR3 region is CASSQLGAGQPQHF. The CDR3 DNA is TGTGCCAGCAGCCAGTTAGGGGCTGGTCAGCCCCAGCATTTT.

The genes are TRBV5-5 and TRBJ2-1, with a possible D match to TRBD2 (7 bases). Germline CDR1 SGHKS, CDR2 YYEKEE (reference sequence). The V end was cut by 2 bases, the J end by 4 bases, with 13 bases between. CDR3 size: 15 residues. The CDR3 spells CASSFVRGPYNEQFF. DNA for the CDR3: TGTGCCAGCAGCTTTGTGCGGGGGCCATACAATGAGCAGTTCTTC.

In the case of this clonotype: The junction shows a germline mismatch at one end, possibly a read error. The chain has TRBV6-5 and TRBJ1-2; D gene uncertain. The CDR3 spans 13 residues. The germline V gene encodes CDR1 MNHEY and CDR2 SVGAGI. CDR3 DNA sequence: TGTGCCATCAGTTACGCCGGAGGCCATGGCTACACCTTC. Protein: CAISYAGGHGYTF.

This clonotype was seen more than once but under ten times. The chain has TRBV29-1 and TRBJ2-5; TRBD1 agrees at 9 bases. This CDR3 is 13 amino acids long. J gave up 5 bases and V 5 bases, and 6 bases lay outside the gene matches. CDR1 and CDR2 from the germline V gene are SQVTM and ANQGSEA. CDR3 region: CSVNRGRWETQYF. The CDR3 DNA reads as TGCAGCGTTAACAGGGGGCGCTGGGAGACCCAGTACTTC.